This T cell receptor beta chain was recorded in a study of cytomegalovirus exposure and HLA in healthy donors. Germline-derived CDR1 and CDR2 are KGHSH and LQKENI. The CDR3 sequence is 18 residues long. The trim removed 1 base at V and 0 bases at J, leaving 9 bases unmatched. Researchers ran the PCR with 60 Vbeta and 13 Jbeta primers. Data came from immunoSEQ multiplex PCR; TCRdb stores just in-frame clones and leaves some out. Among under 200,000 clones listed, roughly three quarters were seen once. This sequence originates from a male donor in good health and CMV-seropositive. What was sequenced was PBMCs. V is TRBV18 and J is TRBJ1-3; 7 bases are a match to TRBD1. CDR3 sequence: CASSPLGTANLSGNTIYF. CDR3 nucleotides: TGTGCCAGCTCACCACTGGGGACAGCAAACCTCTCTGGAAACACCATATATTTT. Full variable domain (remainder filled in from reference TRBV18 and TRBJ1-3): NAGVMQNPRHLVRRRGQEARLRCSPMKGHSHVYWYRQLPEEGLKFMVYLQKENIIDESGMPKERFSAEFPKEGPSILRIQQVVRGDSAAYFCASSPLGTANLSGNTIYFGEGSWLTVV.